This TCR beta chain was identified during a study of blood T cell repertoires in COVID-19. TCRdb's table, derived via immunoSEQ multiplex PCR, lists solely in-frame clones and lacks some. The table shows over 350,000 clones, with about 89% occurring only once. CDR1 SGHRS and CDR2 YFSETQ come from the germline V gene. The CDR3 totals 14 residues. Trimming removed 5 bases at V and 4 bases at J, with 12 bases between. Sequencing was done on a sample of peripheral blood. The chain uses TRBV5-1 and TRBJ2-2, with unresolved D. This clonotype was obtained from a woman aged 25 to 39 with acute or convalescent COVID-19. The CDR3 here is CASSRQSGTGELFF. CDR3 nucleotide sequence: TGCGCCAGCAGTAGGCAGTCGGGCACCGGGGAGCTGTTTTTT.